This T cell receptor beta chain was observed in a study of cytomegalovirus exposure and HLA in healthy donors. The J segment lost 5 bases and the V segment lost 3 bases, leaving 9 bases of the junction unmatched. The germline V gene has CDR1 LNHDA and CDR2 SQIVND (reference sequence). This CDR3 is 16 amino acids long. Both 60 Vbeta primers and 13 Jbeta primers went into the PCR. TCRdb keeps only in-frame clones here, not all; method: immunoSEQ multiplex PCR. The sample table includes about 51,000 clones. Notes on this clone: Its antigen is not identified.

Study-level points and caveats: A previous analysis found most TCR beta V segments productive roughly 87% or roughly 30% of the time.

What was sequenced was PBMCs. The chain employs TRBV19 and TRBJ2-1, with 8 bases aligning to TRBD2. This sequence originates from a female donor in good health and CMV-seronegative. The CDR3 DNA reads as TGTGCCAGTAGTATCCTCAGCGGGGGCCGCGACAATGAGCAGTTCTTC. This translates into CASSILSGGRDNEQFF.